These 25 T cell receptor beta chains share one sample of origin, sequenced in a study of monozygotic twins with cystic fibrosis. Clones were read by immunoSEQ multiplex PCR, and TCRdb kept only the in-frame ones, dropping some. The data contain 25,000 to 40,000 clones, just over 95% of them singletons. The sequenced sample was blood. These receptors were taken from a girl aged 2 to 9 with cystic fibrosis.

This clone came up once. The rearrangement uses TRBV10-3 and TRBJ1-6, with 9 bases that match TRBD1. V trimming: 10 bases; J trimming: 5 bases; junction bases outside the gene matches: 3. Germline CDR1 and CDR2: ENHRY and SYGVKD. The CDR3 spans 13 residues. CDR3 DNA: TGTGCCACCCGGGACAGGGATAATTCACCCCTCCACTTT. Translation gives CATRDRDNSPLHF.

The chain recombines TRBV7-9 with TRBJ1-1; no clear D gene. Trimming pared 6 bases from V and 1 base from J, leaving 21 bases between. The germline V gene has CDR1 SEHNR and CDR2 FQNEAQ (reference sequence). The CDR3 extends over 17 amino acids. The CDR3 here is CASRDLNGVGANTEAFF. As DNA, the CDR3 is TGTGCCAGCAGGGACCTTAACGGGGTGGGTGCGAACACTGAAGCTTTCTTT.

The rearrangement links TRBV30 to TRBJ1-1, with unresolved D. V shed 4 bases and J shed 11 bases, with 23 bases lying between them. This CDR3 has 14 residues. The germline V gene encodes CDR1 GTSNPN and CDR2 SVGIG (reference sequence). CDR3 bases: TGTGCCTGGATCCAGGAGGGTTCGGGATTGAAGGCTTTCTTT. This translates into CAWIQEGSGLKAFF.

The chain links TRBV30 to TRBJ1-1; D remains ambiguous. Deletions cut 1 base from V and 5 bases from J, with 11 bases between. The CDR3 consists of 13 residues. The V gene's germline CDR1 is GTSNPN and CDR2 SVGIG (reference sequence). DNA for the CDR3: TGTGCCTGGAGTGCCGAACCTATGACTGAAGCTTTCTTT. Amino acid sequence: CAWSAEPMTEAFF.

V is TRBV29-1 and J is TRBJ1-1; D ambiguous. Germline V lookup: CDR1 SQVTM, CDR2 ANQGSEA. V lost 4 bases to trimming and J lost 4 bases, with 13 bases between them. The CDR3 is 13 residues long. CDR3 nucleotide sequence: TGCAGCGTTGTCATTTGGTCAGTCACTGAAGCTTTCTTT. Amino acid sequence: CSVVIWSVTEAFF. Full variable domain (remainder filled in from reference TRBV29-1 and TRBJ1-1): SAVISQKPSRDICQRGTSLTIQCQVDSQVTMMFWYRQQPGQSLTLIATANQGSEATYESGFVIDKFPISRPNLTFSTLTVSNMSPEDSSIYLCSVVIWSVTEAFFGQGTRLTVV.

The rearrangement links TRBV5-8 to TRBJ1-1, with a weak D call TRBD1 (5 bases). Per germline, CDR1 SGHTS and CDR2 YDEGEE. The length of the CDR3 is 11 residues. V dropped 0 bases and J dropped 11 bases, with 8 bases sitting between them. CDR3 residues: CASSLAGKAFF. The CDR3 nucleotides read TGTGCCAGCAGCTTGGCAGGGAAGGCTTTCTTT.

The V gene is TRBV15, the J gene TRBJ2-2, with D perhaps matching TRBD2 (5 bases). CDR1 is LNHNV, CDR2 YYDKDF, per germline (reference sequence). The germline V and J ends were trimmed by 1 base and 5 bases, with 14 bases remaining between them. The CDR3 runs 16 residues. CDR3 DNA sequence: TGTGCCACCAGCAGAGGTGTGACCGGGAATACCGGGGAGCTGTTTTTT. This codes for CATSRGVTGNTGELFF.

The chain is built from TRBV28 and TRBJ2-7; a weak D match, TRBD1 (8 bases). From germline, CDR1 is MDHEN and CDR2 SYDVKM. V was clipped by 3 bases and J by 4 bases, with 13 bases between them. The CDR3 has 14 residues. The CDR3 loop is CASSLEQGGYEQYF. The CDR3 coding sequence is TGTGCCAGCAGTTTGGAACAGGGGGGGTACGAGCAGTACTTC.

For the CDR3, the DNA is TGTGCCAGCATTACGGCGGCGGGAGACAATGAGCAGTTCTTC. Its translation is CASITAAGDNEQFF. The chain links TRBV6-5 to TRBJ2-1, with 7 nucleotides matching TRBD2. The CDR3 runs 14 residues. The V gene's germline CDR1 is MNHEY and CDR2 SVGAGI. The J segment lost 5 bases and the V segment lost 7 bases, leaving 8 bases of the junction unmatched.

This sequence joins TRBV28 and TRBJ2-7, with a possible D match to TRBD2 (5 bases). The germline V and J ends were trimmed by 4 bases and 3 bases, with 16 bases remaining between them. Germline V gene data show CDR1 as MDHEN and CDR2 as SYDVKM. The CDR3 runs to 15 residues. Here the CDR3 DNA reads TGTGCCAGCAGTTCGCAGACAAATAGCGTCTACGAGCAGTACTTC. This codes for CASSSQTNSVYEQYF.

The chain recombines TRBV27 with TRBJ1-1, with 10 bases lining up with TRBD1. Germline V CDR1 and CDR2: MNHEY, SMNVEV (reference sequence). V trimming: 6 bases; J trimming: 3 bases; junction bases outside the gene matches: 19. CDR3 size: 19 residues. CDR3 nucleotides: TGTGCCAGCAGCCCTCATCCATTCGACAGGGGGCTTGCACACACTGAAGCTTTCTTT. The encoded protein is CASSPHPFDRGLAHTEAFF.

The chain carries TRBV2 and TRBJ1-1, with 8 bases matching TRBD1. The CDR3 loop spans 15 amino acids. V gave up 7 bases and J gave up 1 base; unmatched junction bases: 8. Germline values: CDR1 SNHLY, CDR2 FYNNEI. CDR3 sequence reads: CASTPNRGENTEAFF. In DNA, the CDR3 is TGTGCCAGCACCCCAAACAGGGGGGAGAACACTGAAGCTTTCTTT.

This chain connects TRBV15 to TRBJ1-2; 7 nucleotides match TRBD1. The V and J ends lost 1 base and 8 bases, in that order; junction bases with no gene match: 7. In germline, CDR1 is LNHNV, CDR2 YYDKDF (reference sequence). The CDR3 is 14 residues long. CDR3 sequence: CATSRGTGSEGYTF. The CDR3 DNA sequence: TGTGCCACCAGCAGAGGGACAGGCTCCGAGGGCTACACCTTC.

The chain joins TRBV28 to TRBJ1-6; 7 positions agree with TRBD1. Germline V gives CDR1 MDHEN, CDR2 SYDVKM. This CDR3 contains 15 residues. With 5 bases clipped from V and 7 bases from J, the junction kept 8 bases outside the gene matches. The CDR3 protein is CASSGDRRTNSPLHF. For the CDR3, the DNA is TGTGCCAGCAGTGGGGACAGAAGGACAAATTCACCCCTCCACTTT.

The rearrangement joins TRBV30 to TRBJ2-4, with 9 bases aligning to TRBD2. The CDR3 sequence is 16 residues long. Germline lookup yields CDR1 GTSNPN and CDR2 SVGIG (reference sequence). The junction had 11 bases not matched to a gene; V was cut back by 2 bases and J by 6 bases. CDR3 residues: CAWSLWASGIGNIQYF. The DNA for the CDR3 is TGTGCCTGGAGTCTTTGGGCTAGCGGGATTGGAAACATTCAGTACTTC.

V and J are TRBV5-6 and TRBJ2-3; D is ambiguous. Per germline, CDR1 SGHDT and CDR2 YYEEEE. V shed 0 bases and J shed 4 bases, with 12 bases lying between them. There are 15 residues in the CDR3. The CDR3 nucleotides are TGTGCCAGCAGCTTGGCGGTCTCCCCCGCAGATACGCAGTATTTT. Protein product: CASSLAVSPADTQYF.

The chain joins TRBV5-1 to TRBJ1-3; TRBD1 matches at 7 bases. CDR3 length equals 14 residues. In germline, CDR1 is SGHRS, CDR2 YFSETQ. The V and J ends lost 3 bases and 2 bases, in that order; junction bases with no gene match: 2. CDR3 sequence (DNA): TGCGCCAGCAGCTGGGGGACAGCTGGAAACACCATATATTTT. This encodes CASSWGTAGNTIYF. The complete variable domain, with remaining parts taken from reference TRBV5-1 and TRBJ1-3, reads KAGVTQTPRYLIKTRGQQVTLSCSPISGHRSVSWYQQTPGQGLQFLFEYFSETQRNKGNFPGRFSGRQFSNSRSEMNVSTLELGDSALYLCASSWGTAGNTIYFGEGSWLTVV.

The chain carries TRBV10-2 and TRBJ2-7, with D perhaps matching TRBD1 (6 bases). Trimming removed 9 bases at V and 3 bases at J, with 15 bases between. Germline V gene data show CDR1 as WSHSY and CDR2 as SAAADI. The CDR3 spans 13 residues. The CDR3 spells CASGGQSNYEQYF. The CDR3 DNA reads TGCGCCAGTGGGGGCCAGTCTAACTACGAGCAGTACTTC.

The chain links TRBV10-2 to TRBJ1-3; 9 bases match TRBD1. Losses at the gene ends were 6 bases for V and 2 bases for J; bases not matched to a gene: 5. Per germline, CDR1 WSHSY and CDR2 SAAADI. The CDR3 is 15 amino acids. CDR3 region: CASRGDRAPGNTIYF. In nucleotides, the CDR3 is TGCGCCAGCAGGGGGGACAGGGCGCCTGGAAACACCATATATTTT.

This chain connects TRBV11-3 to TRBJ2-1; D gene uncertain. Looked up from germline, CDR1 is SGHNT and CDR2 is YENEEA. Trimming removed 5 bases at V and 9 bases at J, with 8 bases between. The CDR3 spans 11 residues. Here the CDR3 reads CASSPGGEQFF. The CDR3 nucleotides read TGTGCCAGCAGCCCCGGCGGTGAGCAGTTCTTC. The variable domain in full, completed from reference TRBV11-3 and TRBJ2-1, reads EAGVVQSPRYKIIEKKQPVAFWCNPISGHNTLYWYLQNLGQGPELLIRYENEEAVDDSQLPKDRFSAERLKGVDSTLKIQPAELGDSAVYLCASSPGGEQFFGPGTRLTVL.

The V gene is TRBV19, the J gene TRBJ2-3, with a tentative D call TRBD2 (5 bases). Germline V gives CDR1 LNHDA, CDR2 SQIVND (reference sequence). Trimming cost V 1 base and J 4 bases, with 9 bases left between them. The CDR3 contains 14 residues. The CDR3 nucleotides read TGTGCCAGTAGTATAGCGCTAGCATCAGATACGCAGTATTTT. Translating gives CASSIALASDTQYF.

The rearrangement joins TRBV2 to TRBJ1-2; TRBD1 aligns across 7 bases. Germline V lookup: CDR1 SNHLY, CDR2 FYNNEI. With 0 bases clipped from V and 1 base from J, the junction kept 5 bases outside the gene matches. There are 16 residues in the CDR3. DNA of the CDR3: TGTGCCAGCAGTGAAGCCAGGGGGTCCCTTAACTATGGCTACACCTTC. The encoded protein is CASSEARGSLNYGYTF.

DNA of the CDR3: TGTGCCAGCAGCTTGGATGCGGGACAGGGTTTATATGGCTACACCTTC. Translated: CASSLDAGQGLYGYTF. The chain combines TRBV5-6 with TRBJ1-2; 9 nucleotides align to TRBD1. From germline, CDR1 is SGHDT and CDR2 YYEEEE. The CDR3 loop spans 16 amino acids. J was trimmed by 5 bases and V by 0 bases; bases with no gene match: 8.

The rearrangement links TRBV29-1 to TRBJ2-5; unclear D gene. Germline V lookup: CDR1 SQVTM, CDR2 ANQGSEA. Trimming shortened V by 5 bases and J by 5 bases, and 9 bases separated the two germline ends. The CDR3 extends over 11 amino acids. The CDR3 bases are TGCAGCGTTACACTTCAGGAGACCCAGTACTTC. Translating gives CSVTLQETQYF.

This clone showed up just once. The chain joins TRBV29-1 to TRBJ2-7; the match to TRBD2 covers 12 bases. Germline loops: CDR1 SQVTM, CDR2 ANQGSEA. The CDR3 loop spans 13 amino acids. Germline trimming cut 6 bases from V and 12 bases from J; bases unmatched to any gene: 12. This chain's CDR3 is CSVNQGLAGPSYF. Here the CDR3 DNA reads TGCAGCGTAAACCAGGGACTAGCGGGCCCGTCGTACTTC.